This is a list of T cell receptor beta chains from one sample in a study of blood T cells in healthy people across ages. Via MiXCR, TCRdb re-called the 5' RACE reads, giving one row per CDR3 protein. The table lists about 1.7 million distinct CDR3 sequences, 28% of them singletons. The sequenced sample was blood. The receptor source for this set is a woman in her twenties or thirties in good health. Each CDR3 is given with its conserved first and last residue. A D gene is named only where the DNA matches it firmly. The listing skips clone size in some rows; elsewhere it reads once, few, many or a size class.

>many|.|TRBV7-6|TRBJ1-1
CASSLGHLNTEAFF
TGTGCCAGCAGCTTAGGACATTTGAACACTGAAGCTTTCTTT
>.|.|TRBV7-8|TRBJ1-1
CTSSPSGARTVAFF
TGTACCAGCAGCCCTTCTGGGGCAAGGACTGTAGCTTTCTTT
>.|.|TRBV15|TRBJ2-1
CATSRDGPGRMNEQFF
TGTGCCACCAGCAGAGATGGCCCGGGGAGGATGAATGAGCAGTTCTTC
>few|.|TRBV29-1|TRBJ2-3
CSVEGIGTDTQYF
TGCAGCGTTGAAGGCATAGGCACAGATACGCAGTATTTT
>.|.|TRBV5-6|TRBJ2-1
CASSFALYNEQFF
TGTGCCAGCAGCTTTGCCCTCTACAATGAGCAGTTCTTC
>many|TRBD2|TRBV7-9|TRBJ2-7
CASSPSGGTYEQYF
TGTGCCAGCAGCCCTAGCGGGGGTACCTACGAGCAGTACTTC
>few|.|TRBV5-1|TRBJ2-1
CASSLALFVHEQFF
TGCGCCAGCAGCTTGGCCCTTTTTGTCCATGAGCAGTTCTTC
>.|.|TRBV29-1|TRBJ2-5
CSALTSGETQYF
TGCAGCGCTCTTACCTCCGGGGAGACCCAGTACTTC
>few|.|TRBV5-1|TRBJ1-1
CASSSKQGRDEAFF
TGCGCCAGCAGCTCGAAACAGGGACGGGATGAAGCTTTCTTT
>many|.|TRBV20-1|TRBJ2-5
CSVPPGRPGETQYF
TGCAGTGTGCCCCCGGGACGGCCCGGCGAGACCCAGTACTTC
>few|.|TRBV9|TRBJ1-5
CASSVGGFDQPQHF
TGTGCCAGCAGCGTAGGAGGGTTCGATCAGCCCCAGCATTTT
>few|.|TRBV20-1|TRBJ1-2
CSARDPSGGGNYGYTF
TGCAGTGCTAGGGACCCTAGTGGCGGCGGGAACTATGGCTACACCTTC
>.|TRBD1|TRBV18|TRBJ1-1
CASQDRGEITEAFF
TGTGCCAGTCAAGACAGGGGAGAGATCACTGAAGCTTTCTTT
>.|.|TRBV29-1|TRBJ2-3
CSVEDRYTDTQYF
TGCAGCGTTGAAGATCGGTACACAGATACGCAGTATTTT
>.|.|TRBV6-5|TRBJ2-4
CVSSPFGGNTKNIQYF
TGTGTCAGCAGCCCCTTTGGAGGGAATACCAAAAACATTCAGTACTTC
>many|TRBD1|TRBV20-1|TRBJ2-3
CSALTGPTDTQYF
TGCAGTGCCCTGACAGGGCCCACAGATACGCAGTATTTT
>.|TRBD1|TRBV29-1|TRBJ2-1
CSVEGTGVTYNEQFF
TGCAGCGTTGAAGGGACAGGGGTAACCTACAATGAGCAGTTCTTC
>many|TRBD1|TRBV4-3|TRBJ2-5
CASSQGRTGVTQYF
TGCGCCAGCAGCCAAGGACGGACAGGGGTAACCCAGTACTTC
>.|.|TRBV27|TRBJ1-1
CASRPHGNTEAFF
TGTGCCAGCAGGCCACACGGGAACACTGAAGCTTTCTTT
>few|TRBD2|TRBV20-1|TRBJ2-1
CSARGLAGINEQFF
TGCAGTGCTAGAGGGCTAGCGGGAATAAATGAGCAGTTCTTC
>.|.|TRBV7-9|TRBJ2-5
CASSRRQEGTQYF
TGTGCCAGCAGCCGAAGACAGGAAGGGACCCAGTACTTC
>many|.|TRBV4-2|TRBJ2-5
CASSQGKVGSQETQYF
TGTGCCAGCAGCCAAGGGAAGGTGGGGTCACAAGAGACCCAGTACTTC
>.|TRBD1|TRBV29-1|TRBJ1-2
CSGGQGYGYTF
TGCAGCGGTGGACAGGGCTATGGCTACACCTTC
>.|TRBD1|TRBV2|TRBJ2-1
CASSEGTGGSDEQFF
TGTGCCAGCAGTGAAGGGACAGGGGGCAGCGATGAGCAGTTCTTC
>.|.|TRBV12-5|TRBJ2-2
CASNQGGTGELFF
TGTGCCAGTAACCAGGGGGGCACCGGGGAGCTGTTTTTT
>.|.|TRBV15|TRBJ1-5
CATSSRDSNQPQHF
TGTGCCACCAGCAGCCGAGATAGCAATCAGCCCCAGCATTTT
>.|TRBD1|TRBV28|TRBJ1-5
CASGGGRGRPQHF
TGTGCCAGCGGAGGGGGCAGGGGTCGGCCCCAGCATTTT
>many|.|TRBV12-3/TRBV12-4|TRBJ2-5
CASSFMEGAETQYF
TGTGCCAGCAGTTTTATGGAGGGGGCGGAGACCCAGTACTTC
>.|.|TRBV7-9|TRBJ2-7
CASSLGGPPLNEQYF
TGTGCCAGCAGCCTCGGGGGACCTCCGCTCAATGAGCAGTACTTC